What follows are 11 T cell receptor beta chains derived from one specimen sequenced in a study of blood T cell repertoires in COVID-19. The assay was immunoSEQ multiplex PCR, and TCRdb's table has in-frame clones only and misses some. The data show over 60,000 clones, approximately 90% seen once. The sample consisted of peripheral blood. These receptors were collected from a man in his sixties or seventies with active or convalescent COVID-19.

This chain connects TRBV3-1 (or the pseudogene TRBV3-2) to TRBJ2-7; weak D call: TRBD1 (6 bases). Germline CDR1 reads LGHDT; CDR2 reads YNNKEL (reference sequence). Trimming took off 1 base at V and 4 bases at J, with 17 bases between the two ends. This CDR3 has 16 amino acids. CDR3 loop: CASSQVVWQGSYEQYF. The CDR3, as DNA: TGTGCCAGCAGCCAAGTCGTCTGGCAGGGGTCGTACGAGCAGTACTTC.

CDR3 sequence (DNA): TGTGCCAGCAGTTACTCAACAGGGGGCAACTATGGCTACACCTTC. It specifies CASSYSTGGNYGYTF. The V call is TRBV6-5, the J call TRBJ1-2, with TRBD1 identical over 9 bases. V gave up 0 bases and J gave up 2 bases; unmatched junction bases: 1. The CDR3 is 15 amino acids. Germline CDR1 MNHEY, CDR2 SVGAGI.

The V gene is TRBV19, the J gene TRBJ2-1; tentative D call: TRBD1 (6 bases). The V and J ends lost 5 bases and 4 bases respectively, with 15 bases between them. Germline-derived CDR1 and CDR2 are LNHDA and SQIVND (reference sequence). CDR3 size: 15 residues. The CDR3 is CASSSRQAAYNEQFF. Written as DNA, the CDR3 is TGTGCCAGTAGTTCGCGACAGGCAGCGTACAATGAGCAGTTCTTC. Based on the CDR3 plus reference TRBV19 and TRBJ2-1, the full variable domain is DGGITQSPKYLFRKEGQNVTLSCEQNLNHDAMYWYRQDPGQGLRLIYYSQIVNDFQKGDIAEGYSVSREKKESFPLTVTSAQKNPTAFYLCASSSRQAAYNEQFFGPGTRLTVL.

The chain couples TRBV10-1 to TRBJ2-3; a possible D gene is TRBD2 (6 bases). Germline CDR1 WNHNN, CDR2 SYGVQD (reference sequence). The V gene lost 8 bases and the J gene lost 2 bases, with 23 bases spanning the gap. The CDR3 is 17 residues long. The CDR3 is CASDRKKPGLNTDTQYF. The CDR3 coding sequence is TGCGCCAGCGACAGAAAAAAACCGGGACTCAACACAGATACGCAGTATTTT.

This sequence joins TRBV18 and TRBJ2-5; TRBD1 might be the D (5 bases). From germline, CDR1 is KGHSH and CDR2 LQKENI. Trimming stripped 8 bases from V and 3 bases from J, with 13 bases between. CDR3 length equals 13 residues. CDR3 region: CASQIRQKETQYF. CDR3 coding DNA: TGTGCCAGCCAAATAAGACAGAAAGAGACCCAGTACTTC.

The chain joins TRBV19 to TRBJ1-5, with 7 nucleotides matching TRBD1. The V gene end was trimmed by 7 bases and the J gene end by 11 bases; junction bases not matched to a gene: 11. The CDR3 is 13 amino acids. Germline-derived CDR1 and CDR2 are LNHDA and SQIVND (reference sequence). For the CDR3, the DNA is TGTGCCAGTAAACTTCGTACAGGGGAGACCCAGCATTTT. Translated: CASKLRTGETQHF.

J is TRBJ2-6 and V is TRBV28; D is unresolved. The germline gives CDR1 MDHEN, CDR2 SYDVKM. V dropped 1 base and J dropped 0 bases, with 7 bases sitting between them. The CDR3 sequence is 16 residues long. The CDR3 sequence: CASSLFLASGANVLTF. DNA of the CDR3: TGTGCCAGCAGTTTATTCCTGGCCTCTGGGGCCAACGTCCTGACTTTC.

V is TRBV2 and J is TRBJ2-1, with D tentatively TRBD1 (6 bases). From germline, CDR1 is SNHLY and CDR2 FYNNEI. The CDR3 consists of 14 residues. Trimming left V 4 bases short and J 9 bases short, with 16 bases between. Written as DNA, the CDR3 is TGTGCCAGCAGTGCTAGGACAGCGAGGACTGAGCAGTTCTTC. It yields the protein CASSARTARTEQFF.

The chain employs TRBV7-2 and TRBJ1-2, with unresolved D. With 4 bases removed from V and 8 bases from J, the gap between germline ends came to 14 bases. The CDR3 consists of 13 residues. Germline V gives CDR1 SGHTA, CDR2 FQGNSA. The CDR3 reads CASSSRRSQGYTF. The CDR3 bases are TGTGCCAGCAGCTCAAGGCGTAGCCAAGGCTACACCTTC.

The V gene is TRBV2, the J gene TRBJ2-7; TRBD1 agrees at 7 bases. The germline V gene encodes CDR1 SNHLY and CDR2 FYNNEI. V was pared by 10 bases and J by 3 bases, with 9 bases of the junction left unmatched. This CDR3 has 13 residues. The DNA of the CDR3 is TGTGCCATAAACAGGGGAGACCGCTACGAGCAGTACTTC. It encodes CAINRGDRYEQYF.

V and J are TRBV19 and TRBJ2-7; 9 bases line up with TRBD2. There are 13 residues in the CDR3. The trim removed 9 bases at V and 2 bases at J, leaving 5 bases unmatched. CDR1 is LNHDA and CDR2 is SQIVND in the germline V gene (reference sequence). The CDR3 nucleotides read TGTGCCAGCAAAGCTAGCGGGGCCTACGAGCAGTACTTC. This gives the protein CASKASGAYEQYF. The full variable domain, completed using reference TRBV19 and TRBJ2-7, is DGGITQSPKYLFRKEGQNVTLSCEQNLNHDAMYWYRQDPGQGLRLIYYSQIVNDFQKGDIAEGYSVSREKKESFPLTVTSAQKNPTAFYLCASKASGAYEQYFGPGTRLTVT.